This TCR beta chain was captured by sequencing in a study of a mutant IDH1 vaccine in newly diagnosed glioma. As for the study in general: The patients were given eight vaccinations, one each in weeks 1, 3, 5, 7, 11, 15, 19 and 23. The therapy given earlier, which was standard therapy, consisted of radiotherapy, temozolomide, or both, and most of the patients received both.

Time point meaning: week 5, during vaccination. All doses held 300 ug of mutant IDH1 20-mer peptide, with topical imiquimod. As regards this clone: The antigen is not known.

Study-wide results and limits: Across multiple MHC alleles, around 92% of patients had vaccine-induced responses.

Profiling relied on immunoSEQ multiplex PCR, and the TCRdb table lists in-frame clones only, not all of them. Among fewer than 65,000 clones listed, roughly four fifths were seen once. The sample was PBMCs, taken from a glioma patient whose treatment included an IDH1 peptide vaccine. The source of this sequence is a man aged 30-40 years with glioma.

The CDR3 here is CASSFPPSGGYNEQFF. The CDR3 region has the DNA TGTGCCAGCAGCTTTCCTCCTAGCGGGGGATACAATGAGCAGTTCTTC. The V call is TRBV7-9, the J call TRBJ2-1; 10 bases fit TRBD2. Per germline, CDR1 SEHNR and CDR2 FQNEAQ (reference sequence). CDR3 length: 16 residues. V was pared by 3 bases and J by 4 bases, with 6 bases of the junction left unmatched.